Following are 26 T cell receptor beta chains from one sample sequenced in a study of T cells in women clearing cervical HPV infection. Using immunoSEQ multiplex PCR, the repertoire was profiled, and TCRdb retains in-frame clones only, with some absent. In all, the sample yields 20,000 to 30,000 clones. The specimen sequenced was blood buffy coat. The receptors here all came from a woman between 18 and 70 years old with a cervical HPV16 infection that either progressed to CIN3+ or cleared (not recorded which).

About this clone itself: The CDR3 is cut off 3 residues early in the read; its end comes from the germline J gene. The chain couples TRBV18 to TRBJ1-1; the D gene is possibly TRBD1 (5 bases). Trimming took off 1 base at V and 7 bases at J, with 7 bases between the two ends. CDR3 size: 12 residues. Germline V lookup: CDR1 KGHSH, CDR2 LQKENI. The CDR3 sequence is CASSPQGNEAFF. The sequenced part of the CDR3 DNA is TGTGCCAGCTCACCACAGGGGAATGAA.

Notes on this clone: The DNA ends 3 residues before the CDR3 does, and the rest of the CDR3 is filled in from the germline J gene. This chain connects TRBV5-5 to TRBJ2-2; D not certain. The germline V gene encodes CDR1 SGHKS and CDR2 YYEKEE (reference sequence). CDR3 size: 14 residues. CDR3 loop: CASSLDPTNEKLFF. The CDR3 DNA, read in part, is TGTGCCAGCAGCCTGGATCCAACTAATGAAAAG.

With respect to this clone: The CDR3 extends 3 residues past the end of the read, so its final part is completed from the germline J gene. V usage is TRBV7-3 and J usage is TRBJ2-7, with TRBD1 matching 7 bases. Germline lookup yields CDR1 SGHTA and CDR2 FQGTGA. V was clipped by 6 bases and J by 3 bases; unmatched bases: 11. The CDR3 sequence is 15 residues long. The CDR3 loop is CASSSMPGQSYEQYF. The sequenced CDR3 bases are TGTGCCAGCAGTTCCATGCCGGGACAGAGCTACGAG.

Incomplete CDR3 DNA: TGTGCCAGCAGCCAAGATCCTAGGCTAGCGGGAGCGGGTAATGAG. Its protein product is CASSQDPRLAGAGNE. The complete CDR3 sequence is CASSQDPRLAGAGNEQFF. The chain uses TRBV14 and TRBJ2-1; 10 bases agree with TRBD2. The missing CDR3 end, 3 residues past where the read stops, is filled in from the germline J gene. This CDR3 is built from 18 residues. J gave up 7 bases and V 0 bases, and 12 bases lay outside the gene matches. CDR1 is SGHDN, CDR2 FVKESK, per germline. The full variable domain, in which reference TRBV14 and TRBJ2-1 provide the parts outside the CDR3, is EAGVTQFPSHSVIEKGQTVTLRCDPISGHDNLYWYRRVMGKEIKFLLHFVKESKQDESGMPNNRFLAERTGGTYSTLKVQPAELEDSGVYFCASSQDPRLAGAGNEQFFGPGTRLTVL.

For this clone: The CDR3 end falls 3 residues outside the read, so it is completed with the germline J gene. V is TRBV20-1 and J is TRBJ1-3, with 11 bases fitting TRBD1. The CDR3 totals 14 residues. The J segment lost 2 bases and the V segment lost 6 bases, leaving 3 bases of the junction unmatched. Germline V gene sequence: CDR1 DFQATT, CDR2 SNEGSKA (reference sequence). The sequenced part of the CDR3 DNA is TGCAGTGCCCCGGGACAGGGGGCTGGAAACACC. It encodes CSAPGQGAGNT. The CDR3 in its entirety is CSAPGQGAGNTIYF.

Comments on this clone: The read ends 3 residues shy of where the CDR3 ends; the end is completed using the germline J gene. V and J are TRBV20-1 and TRBJ2-1; tentatively, D is TRBD1 (5 bases). CDR1 and CDR2 (germline): DFQATT, SNEGSKA (reference sequence). Trimming shortened V by 6 bases and J by 8 bases, and 11 bases separated the two germline ends. CDR3 length: 11 amino acids. The CDR3 DNA, read in part, is TGCAGTGCCCCAGGGTACCATGAG. Translated, it gives CSAPGYHE. The full CDR3 protein is CSAPGYHEQFF.

The CDR3 is CASAFVWTSGRVRNNEQFF. The covered CDR3 bases are TGTGCCAGTGCCTTCGTTTGGACTAGCGGGAGGGTAAGGAACAATGAG. V usage is TRBV19 and J usage is TRBJ2-1, with 15 bases that match TRBD2. The read gets to within 3 residues of the CDR3 end, and the germline J gene fills in the rest. The CDR3 extends over 19 amino acids. Looked up from germline, CDR1 is LNHDA and CDR2 is SQIVND (reference sequence). The V gene end was trimmed by 8 bases and the J gene end by 5 bases; junction bases not matched to a gene: 16.

Notes on this clone: The read ends 3 residues early relative to the CDR3; the germline J gene fills the gap. The chain has TRBV30 and TRBJ2-7; possible D gene TRBD2, 6 bases. The V and J ends lost 0 bases and 1 base respectively, with 10 bases between them. Per the germline V gene, CDR1 is GTSNPN and CDR2 is SVGIG (reference sequence). This CDR3 has 14 residues. The part of the CDR3 DNA that was read is TGTGCCTGGAGTGTAGGCGGGATTTCCTACGAG. This codes for CAWSVGGISYE. The full CDR3 sequence reads CAWSVGGISYEQYF.

Points on this clone: With the read ending 3 residues before the CDR3 end, the germline J gene is used to fill in that end. The V and J genes are TRBV19 and TRBJ2-7; D might be TRBD2 (5 bases). The germline V gene has CDR1 LNHDA and CDR2 SQIVND (reference sequence). This CDR3 is 15 amino acids long. Between the trimmed V and J ends, which lost 1 base and 4 bases, there was a span of 14 bases. The CDR3 loop is CASSIGRAPVYEQYF. CDR3 bases read: TGTGCCAGTAGTATAGGGCGGGCTCCCGTTTACGAG. Using reference TRBV19 and TRBJ2-7 for the parts outside the CDR3, the full variable domain is DGGITQSPKYLFRKEGQNVTLSCEQNLNHDAMYWYRQDPGQGLRLIYYSQIVNDFQKGDIAEGYSVSREKKESFPLTVTSAQKNPTAFYLCASSIGRAPVYEQYFGPGTRLTVT.

For this clone: The read terminates 3 residues before the CDR3 end, so the remaining end is supplied by the germline J gene. V usage is TRBV5-6 and J usage is TRBJ1-5, with D perhaps matching TRBD1 (6 bases). The CDR3 consists of 15 residues. Germline CDR1 and CDR2: SGHDT and YYEEEE. Trimming pared 0 bases from V and 3 bases from J, leaving 10 bases between. The DNA read from the CDR3 is TGTGCCAGCAGCTTGGGAAGACAGGTCAATCAGCCC. It translates to CASSLGRQVNQP. The complete CDR3 reads CASSLGRQVNQPQHF.

Regarding this clone: The sequence runs out 3 residues before the end of the CDR3; the remainder is reconstructed from the germline J gene. V and J are TRBV28 and TRBJ2-3; possibly TRBD2 for D (6 bases). The ends were cut back, 6 bases at V and 2 bases at J, with 15 bases in the middle. The CDR3 has 15 residues. Germline-derived CDR1 and CDR2 are MDHEN and SYDVKM. Partial CDR3 DNA: TGTGCCAGCAGGTCTAGCGTGGCTGCCACAGATACG. Translated, it gives CASRSSVAATDT. The CDR3 in its entirety is CASRSSVAATDTQYF.

As to this clone: The CDR3 end lies 3 residues beyond the end of the read and is filled in from the germline J gene. V usage is TRBV7-9 and J usage is TRBJ2-4; 9 bases align to TRBD1. With V trimmed by 2 bases and J by 8 bases, 7 bases remained unmatched. There are 15 residues in the CDR3. Germline loops: CDR1 SEHNR, CDR2 FQNEAQ (reference sequence). The CDR3 sequence is CASSLSRTGVDIQYF. CDR3 DNA (partial): TGTGCCAGCAGCTTATCCCGGACAGGGGTCGACATT.

Concerning this clone itself: The read stops 3 residues short of the end of the CDR3; the missing end is completed from the germline J gene. This chain links TRBV19 with TRBJ1-2; 8 positions agree with TRBD1. Germline V gives CDR1 LNHDA, CDR2 SQIVND (reference sequence). V was clipped by 5 bases and J by 7 bases; unmatched bases: 15. This CDR3 region has 16 residues. The CDR3 DNA, read in part, is TGTGCCAGTAGTCCTCGGGGCGGGGGAACAGGGGGTGGC. This translates into CASSPRGGGTGGG. The full CDR3 is CASSPRGGGTGGGYTF.

As for this clone: The read finishes 3 residues shy of the CDR3 end, and the germline J gene is used to complete it. This chain uses TRBV11-2 with TRBJ2-7, with 10 bases that match TRBD1. Germline values: CDR1 SGHAT, CDR2 FQNNGV. V trimming: 6 bases; J trimming: 1 base; junction bases outside the gene matches: 3. This CDR3 has 14 residues. The part of the CDR3 DNA that was read is TGTGCCAGCAGGGGGACAGGGGCATCCTACGAG. It is translated as CASRGTGASYE. The entire CDR3 protein is CASRGTGASYEQYF.

The CDR3 here is CASSLVPQGTDTQYF. CDR3 DNA, as far as it was read: TGCGCCAGCAGCTTGGTGCCGCAGGGGACAGATACG. The rearrangement links TRBV5-1 to TRBJ2-3, with a tentative D call TRBD1 (6 bases). The read ends 3 residues before the CDR3 terminus; that terminus is restored from the germline J gene. Germline-derived CDR1 and CDR2 are SGHRS and YFSETQ. Trimming left V 0 bases short and J 3 bases short, with 11 bases between. This CDR3 region has 15 residues.

As to this clone: One junction end disagrees with the germline gene, perhaps due to a read error. From the germline J gene comes the end of the CDR3, since the read stops 3 residues before it. Other DNA sequences in this specimen translate into the identical CDR3. V is TRBV18 and J is TRBJ1-3; D call uncertain. The germline V gene has CDR1 KGHSH and CDR2 LQKENI. The length of the CDR3 is 14 residues. The DNA read from the CDR3 is TGTGCCAGCTCACCAGCGGGTGGTGGAAACACG. Protein: CASSPAGGGNT. The full CDR3 protein reads CASSPAGGGNTIYF.

Comments on this clone: Sequencing ends 3 residues short of the CDR3 end; the germline J gene provides the rest. The chain couples TRBV18 to TRBJ1-1, with TRBD1 matching 8 bases. Looked up from germline, CDR1 is KGHSH and CDR2 is LQKENI. V lost 5 bases to trimming and J lost 4 bases; unmatched junction nucleotides: 6. The CDR3 is 14 amino acids. The part of the CDR3 DNA that was read is TGTGCCAGCTCAGCGGGACAGGTTGCCACTGAA. It translates to CASSAGQVATE. The full CDR3 reads CASSAGQVATEAFF.

Judged by frequency, this clone is medium-sized. The read is 3 residues too short to cover the CDR3 end, so that end is filled in from the germline J gene. The V and J genes are TRBV19 and TRBJ1-5; D unclear. The V and J ends lost 1 base and 5 bases respectively, with 12 bases between them. This CDR3 region has 15 residues. The germline V gene has CDR1 LNHDA and CDR2 SQIVND (reference sequence). The CDR3 DNA, read in part, is TGTGCCAGTAGTATAGTGGGCATGAGGGATCAGCCC. This codes for CASSIVGMRDQP. The whole CDR3 sequence is CASSIVGMRDQPQHF.

Details on this clone: The read terminates 3 residues before the CDR3 end, so the remaining end is supplied by the germline J gene. The V call is TRBV5-1, the J call TRBJ1-2; D perhaps matches TRBD1 (5 bases). Per germline, CDR1 SGHRS and CDR2 YFSETQ. The CDR3 extends over 14 amino acids. Trimming left V 4 bases short and J 6 bases short, with 16 bases between. CDR3 DNA, as far as it was read: TGCGCCAGCAGCCCGGCGACAGTTTTGGATGGC. Translation gives CASSPATVLDG. The CDR3 in full is CASSPATVLDGYTF.

As to this clone: The CDR3 is cut off 3 residues early in the read; its end comes from the germline J gene. The gene calls are TRBV7-2 and TRBJ2-1; the D gene is possibly TRBD2 (6 bases). Germline CDR1 SGHTA, CDR2 FQGNSA. Trimming removed 5 bases at V and 6 bases at J, with 17 bases between. There are 15 residues in the CDR3. CDR3 DNA (partial): TGTGCCAGCAGCCCTAGCCCGGGACTCTTCAATGAG. As protein: CASSPSPGLFNE. In full, the CDR3 reads CASSPSPGLFNEQFF. Drawing the rest from reference TRBV7-2 and TRBJ2-1, the complete variable domain is GAGVSQSPSNKVTEKGKDVELRCDPISGHTALYWYRQSLGQGLEFLIYFQGNSAPDKSGLPSDRFSAERTGGSVSTLTIQRTQQEDSAVYLCASSPSPGLFNEQFFGPGTRLTVL.

As for this clone: The read comes to an end 3 residues before the CDR3 does, leaving the germline J gene to fill in the end. This sequence joins TRBV14 and TRBJ2-5, with D hard to call. CDR3 length: 15 amino acids. Germline lookup yields CDR1 SGHDN and CDR2 FVKESK. V shed 0 bases and J shed 1 base, with 9 bases lying between them. The part of the CDR3 DNA that was read is TGTGCCAGCAGCCAAGATTGGCAGCGCCAAGAGACC. Translating gives CASSQDWQRQET. The complete CDR3 reads CASSQDWQRQETQYF. The complete variable domain, with remaining parts taken from reference TRBV14 and TRBJ2-5, reads EAGVTQFPSHSVIEKGQTVTLRCDPISGHDNLYWYRRVMGKEIKFLLHFVKESKQDESGMPNNRFLAERTGGTYSTLKVQPAELEDSGVYFCASSQDWQRQETQYFGPGTRLLVL.

A remark on this clone: The read ends 3 residues shy of where the CDR3 ends; the end is completed using the germline J gene. The chain is built from TRBV2 and TRBJ2-3; D unclear. This CDR3 comprises 11 residues. Between the trimmed V and J ends, which lost 4 bases and 6 bases, there was a span of 5 bases. Germline loops: CDR1 SNHLY, CDR2 FYNNEI. CDR3 loop: CASSAYDTQYF. The sequenced part of the CDR3 DNA is TGTGCCAGCAGTGCGTATGATACG.

With respect to this clone: The read finishes 3 residues shy of the CDR3 end, and the germline J gene is used to complete it. The chain employs TRBV5-1 and TRBJ2-7; D is possibly TRBD2 (6 bases). CDR1 and CDR2 from the germline V gene are SGHRS and YFSETQ. V lost 4 bases and J 0 bases, leaving 17 bases between the germline ends. This CDR3 has 16 amino acids. Partial CDR3 DNA: TGCGCCAGCAGCCTGACCTTCGCGGGGTCCTCCTACGAG. Amino acids: CASSLTFAGSSYE. The whole CDR3 protein reads CASSLTFAGSSYEQYF.

As for this clone: The read terminates 3 residues before the CDR3 end, so the remaining end is supplied by the germline J gene. The chain has TRBV7-8 and TRBJ2-7, with D perhaps TRBD1 (5 bases). With 1 base removed from V and 6 bases from J, the gap between germline ends came to 13 bases. Germline loops: CDR1 SGHVS, CDR2 FQNEAQ. This CDR3 has 14 residues. The chain's CDR3 is CASSLVVGRGEQYF. CDR3 DNA, as far as it was read: TGTGCCAGCAGCTTAGTGGTGGGTAGGGGCGAG.

Note on this clone: Read sequence stops 3 residues before the CDR3 end, and the germline J gene provides the missing end. The chain recombines TRBV6-2 or TRBV6-3 with TRBJ1-2; D possibly corresponds to TRBD1 (5 bases). V gave up 4 bases and J gave up 2 bases, with 11 bases separating them. This CDR3 is 14 amino acids long. CDR1 and CDR2 (germline): MNHEY, SVGEGT. The CDR3 is CASSLWTPNYGYTF. Incomplete CDR3 DNA: TGTGCCAGCAGTTTATGGACACCAAACTATGGC.

On this clone itself: The read terminates 3 residues ahead of where the CDR3 ends, so the germline J gene completes it. This chain connects TRBV19 to TRBJ1-2; the D is unclear. The germline V gene has CDR1 LNHDA and CDR2 SQIVND (reference sequence). The CDR3 extends over 15 amino acids. Trimming took 7 bases from V and 4 from J, leaving 19 bases between them. The CDR3 bases that were read are TGTGCCAGTATCCCGACGTCGGGTGGCTTCTATGGC. Translation gives CASIPTSGGFYG. The CDR3 in full is CASIPTSGGFYGYTF.